The text below deals with one T cell receptor (beta chain). The target antigen is unknown. TCRdb re-called the 5' RACE reads through MiXCR, storing one row per CDR3 protein. Of approximately 90,000 distinct CDR3 sequences listed, roughly 17% are singletons. The data derive from a study of early T cells in non-severe SARS-CoV-2 infection. In the study overall: RNA in bulk from unsorted whole blood was sequenced, and chains were unpaired.

Overall study findings and caveats: VDJdb matches were skewed toward anti-spike CD8 T cell responses.

This receptor was obtained from an adult who was a healthcare worker with PCR-confirmed SARS-CoV-2 infection or an uninfected control (not recorded which). The sequencing used whole blood, collected at baseline.

The CDR3 loop reads CAISAETYYEQYF. For the CDR3, the DNA is TGTGCCATCAGTGCGGAGACGTACTACGAGCAGTACTTC. The chain couples TRBV10-3 to TRBJ2-7; D uncertain. Germline V CDR1 and CDR2: ENHRY, SYGVKD. The ends were cut back, 4 bases at V and 3 bases at J, with 10 bases in the middle. The CDR3 sequence is 13 residues long.